These 30 T cell receptor beta chains share one sample of origin, sequenced in a study of T-cell reconstitution after alpha-beta-depleted transplantation in children. It was with unique molecular identifiers that the TCRbeta library was prepared. TCRdb re-derived calls from the PCR reads in MiXCR, one entry per CDR3 protein. In the table there are fewer than 550,000 distinct CDR3 sequences, around 10% of which are singletons. The sample was PBMCs, mostly from graft donor cells, taken 180 days after TCRalphabeta/CD19-depleted stem cell transplant. The receptors shown here come from a female patient aged 2 to 10 who had a stem cell transplant for aplastic anemia, so the T cells may come from the graft donor.

This clonotype was found many times. The rearrangement links TRBV20-1 to TRBJ2-7; D uncertain. Trimming stripped 3 bases from V and 2 bases from J, with 11 bases between. CDR1 DFQATT and CDR2 SNEGSKA come from the germline V gene (reference sequence). The length of the CDR3 is 13 residues. The CDR3 here is CSARVQLPYEQYF. In DNA form, the CDR3 reads TGCAGTGCTAGGGTTCAACTCCCCTACGAGCAGTACTTC.

This chain links TRBV28 with TRBJ1-5; D call uncertain. V lost 1 base, J lost 2 bases, and 12 bases lay in between. The length of the CDR3 is 16 residues. CDR1 and CDR2 from the germline V gene are MDHEN and SYDVKM. The CDR3, as DNA: TGTGCCAGCAGTTTATTTGGGGTGTTCGGCAATCAGCCCCAGCATTTT. Its translation is CASSLFGVFGNQPQHF.

V and J are TRBV28 and TRBJ1-2, with TRBD1 matching 11 bases. This CDR3 is 21 amino acids long. V trimming: 3 bases; J trimming: 4 bases; junction bases outside the gene matches: 22. The V gene's germline CDR1 is MDHEN and CDR2 SYDVKM. CDR3 in amino acids: CASSFPSELRFRTGGAYGYTF. The CDR3 nucleotides read TGTGCCAGCAGTTTTCCCTCGGAGCTGCGTTTTAGGACAGGGGGCGCCTATGGCTACACCTTC.

The chain has TRBV6-6 and TRBJ1-2; 7 bases line up with TRBD1. The CDR3 loop spans 13 amino acids. Germline V gene data show CDR1 as MNHNY and CDR2 as SVGAGI (reference sequence). With V trimmed by 4 bases and J by 5 bases, 4 bases remained unmatched. Written as DNA, the CDR3 is TGTGCCAGCAGTTCCACAGGGGAGTATGGCTACACCTTC. It yields the protein CASSSTGEYGYTF.

The gene calls are TRBV7-2 and TRBJ2-5; D is uncertain. Trimming cost V 0 bases and J 1 base, with 9 bases left between them. This CDR3 spans 15 amino acids. CDR1 is SGHTA, CDR2 FQGNSA, per germline. CDR3 region: CASSLAGSPQETQYF. CDR3 DNA sequence: TGTGCCAGCAGCTTAGCAGGGTCCCCCCAAGAGACCCAGTACTTC.

The chain links TRBV6-2 or TRBV6-3 to TRBJ1-5, with 8 bases lining up with TRBD1. CDR3 length equals 16 residues. Germline values: CDR1 MNHEY, CDR2 SVGEGT. The trim removed 6 bases at V and 2 bases at J, leaving 9 bases unmatched. The CDR3 nucleotides are TGTGCCAGCAGGCACCGGACAGGGAAGGGCAATCAGCCCCAGCATTTT. Its translation: CASRHRTGKGNQPQHF.

This clonotype was seen many times. The chain employs TRBV7-9 and TRBJ2-1; the D call may be TRBD1 or TRBD2 (5 bases each). V dropped 1 base and J dropped 7 bases, with 8 bases sitting between them. Germline CDR1 and CDR2: SEHNR and FQNEAQ (reference sequence). The CDR3 consists of 13 residues. CDR3 sequence (DNA): TGTGCCAGCAGCTTAGAATGGGGGAATGAGCAGTTCTTC. Its translation is CASSLEWGNEQFF.

This clonotype has ten or more counts. V usage is TRBV10-3 and J usage is TRBJ2-1; 8 bases fit TRBD1. The CDR3 has 16 amino acids. Germline trimming cut 4 bases from V and 0 bases from J; bases unmatched to any gene: 5. CDR1 and CDR2 from the germline V gene are ENHRY and SYGVKD. For the CDR3, the DNA is TGTGCCATCAGTGGGGGACAGGTGAGCTCCTACAATGAGCAGTTCTTC. Its translation: CAISGGQVSSYNEQFF.

The gene calls are TRBV10-3 and TRBJ1-1, with 7 positions matching TRBD1. Germline CDR1 reads ENHRY; CDR2 reads SYGVKD. The length of the CDR3 is 13 residues. V shed 4 bases and J 10 bases; nucleotides not matched to a gene: 9. CDR3 amino acids: CAISGGTDLGAFF. CDR3 nucleotide sequence: TGTGCCATCAGTGGCGGGACAGACTTAGGAGCTTTCTTT.

This chain joins TRBV18 and TRBJ2-5; D might be TRBD2 (5 bases). V was clipped by 2 bases and J by 10 bases, with 11 bases between them. Germline V lookup: CDR1 KGHSH, CDR2 LQKENI. This CDR3 has 12 amino acids. This CDR3 is CASSPITRDQYF. CDR3 nucleotides: TGTGCCAGCTCACCAATAACGAGGGACCAGTACTTC.

As concerns this clonotype: This clone may be a read error of a much larger clone one base away. A read error is likely, as this CDR3 ends without the conserved phenylalanine or tryptophan. V is TRBV11-2 and J is TRBJ2-1; D might be TRBD2 (6 bases). Trimming cost V 1 base and J 3 bases, with 10 bases left between them. CDR1 is SGHAT and CDR2 is FQNNGV in the germline V gene. This CDR3 has 15 residues. The CDR3 protein is CASSLGTTIYNEQFL. The CDR3 bases are TGTGCCAGCAGCTTAGGGACTACCATCTACAATGAGCAGTTCCTC.

This clonotype came up a few times. V gene TRBV9 combines with J gene TRBJ2-2; 7 nucleotides align to TRBD2. Germline trimming cut 5 bases from V and 0 bases from J; bases unmatched to any gene: 10. CDR1 is SGDLS, CDR2 YYNGEE, per germline. The CDR3 loop spans 17 amino acids. This chain's CDR3 is CASRRQPGLANTGELFF. CDR3 nucleotides: TGTGCCAGCAGGCGCCAGCCTGGACTAGCGAACACCGGGGAGCTGTTTTTT.

This clonotype has at least ten counts. This chain uses TRBV27 with TRBJ2-5; 7 bases fit TRBD1. The V segment lost 3 bases and the J segment 4 bases; nucleotides outside the gene matches: 8. This CDR3 is built from 15 residues. Germline CDR1 MNHEY, CDR2 SMNVEV (reference sequence). The CDR3 bases are TGTGCCAGCAGTTTGACAGGGCCGCTCGGAGAGACCCAGTACTTC. Translating gives CASSLTGPLGETQYF.

The chain has TRBV4-3 and TRBJ1-2; 10 positions agree with TRBD1. This CDR3 is built from 17 residues. J was trimmed by 8 bases and V by 1 base; bases with no gene match: 13. Germline V lookup: CDR1 LGHNA, CDR2 YSLEER. In DNA form, the CDR3 reads TGCGCCAGCAGCCAAGTCTACTACGAGGGACAGGGGAGGGGCTACACCTTC. It translates to CASSQVYYEGQGRGYTF.

This clonotype occurred many times. V usage is TRBV14 and J usage is TRBJ2-1; 13 nucleotides line up with TRBD2. The junction had 14 bases not matched to a gene; V was cut back by 0 bases and J by 6 bases. This CDR3 is built from 20 residues. CDR1 SGHDN and CDR2 FVKESK come from the germline V gene. In DNA, the CDR3 is TGTGCCAGCAGCCAAGAGAGGGAATGGACTAGCGGGAGAGTAGGCAATGAGCAGTTCTTC. Translated: CASSQEREWTSGRVGNEQFF.

This clonotype came up a few times. The J gene is TRBJ1-2, the V gene TRBV6-1; 8 nucleotides match TRBD1. CDR3 size: 15 residues. V gave up 6 bases and J gave up 1 base; unmatched junction bases: 7. CDR1 is MNHNS and CDR2 is SASEGT in the germline V gene. The chain's CDR3 is CASSPGQGNNYGYTF. The CDR3, as DNA: TGTGCCAGCAGCCCTGGACAGGGCAATAACTATGGCTACACCTTC.

In its sample, this clonotype was seen a few times. An end of the junction does not agree with germline; a read error may underlie this. The chain has TRBV28 and TRBJ2-7, with D perhaps matching TRBD1 (6 bases). Germline-derived CDR1 and CDR2 are MDHEN and SYDVKM. There are 12 residues in the CDR3. The CDR3 protein is CAATGRSFEQYF. CDR3 coding DNA: TGTGCCGCCACAGGGAGATCCTTCGAGCAGTACTTC.

This clonotype occurred a few times. V usage is TRBV7-2 and J usage is TRBJ1-1; D possibly corresponds to TRBD1 (5 bases). Trimming stripped 7 bases from V and 0 bases from J, with 9 bases between. Per the germline V gene, CDR1 is SGHTA and CDR2 is FQGNSA. This CDR3 is 13 amino acids long. The chain's CDR3 is CASTKGLNTEAFF. DNA for the CDR3: TGTGCCAGCACCAAGGGACTGAACACTGAAGCTTTCTTT.

The J gene is TRBJ1-1, the V gene TRBV3-1; D is ambiguous. Germline CDR1 LGHDT, CDR2 YNNKEL (reference sequence). CDR3 size: 12 residues. The V end lost 1 base, the J end lost 6 bases, and 6 bases lay between the germline ends. CDR3 DNA: TGTGCCAGCAGCCAAGGAATTTCTGAAGCTTTCTTT. Translated, it gives CASSQGISEAFF.

This clonotype was recorded many times. The chain has TRBV29-1 and TRBJ2-7; 8 positions match TRBD2. V shed 6 bases, J shed 3 bases, and the junction held 13 bases outside the gene matches. Germline CDR1 reads SQVTM; CDR2 reads ANQGSEA. The CDR3 has 15 residues. The CDR3 region is CSVSGTSLRDYEQYF. Here the CDR3 DNA reads TGCAGCGTGTCCGGGACTAGTTTACGAGACTACGAGCAGTACTTC.

This clonotype was counted a few times. The chain carries TRBV7-3 and TRBJ2-2; tentatively, D is TRBD1 (6 bases). The CDR3 runs 16 residues. Germline V gene lookup returns CDR1 SGHTA and CDR2 FQGTGA. V was pared by 4 bases and J by 4 bases, with 16 bases between. CDR3 nucleotides: TGTGCCAGCAGCTCACATATGGGGGCGGGCACCGGGGAGCTGTTTTTT. Its translation is CASSSHMGAGTGELFF.

The chain combines TRBV28 with TRBJ2-1, with unresolved D. Per the germline V gene, CDR1 is MDHEN and CDR2 is SYDVKM. This CDR3 region has 16 residues. V was clipped by 7 bases and J by 4 bases, with 20 bases between them. The CDR3 protein is CASTLVGPVHYNEQFF. CDR3 in DNA: TGTGCCAGCACCCTGGTAGGCCCTGTCCATTACAATGAGCAGTTCTTC.

This clonotype has a handful of counts. The genes are TRBV7-2 and TRBJ2-3; D gene unclear. Trimming removed 3 bases at V and 4 bases at J, with 14 bases between. Germline lookup yields CDR1 SGHTA and CDR2 FQGNSA. The CDR3 contains 15 residues. CDR3 in amino acids: CASSFASGAPDTQYF. CDR3 coding DNA: TGTGCCAGCAGCTTCGCGTCAGGAGCCCCAGATACGCAGTATTTT.

V gene TRBV20-1 combines with J gene TRBJ2-2; tentative D call: TRBD1 (5 bases). V lost 3 bases, J lost 0 bases, and 14 bases lay in between. The CDR3 sequence is 16 residues long. Germline V gene lookup returns CDR1 DFQATT and CDR2 SNEGSKA (reference sequence). CDR3 sequence: CSASSLRESNTGELFF. The CDR3 DNA reads as TGCAGTGCTAGTTCTCTCAGGGAATCGAACACCGGGGAGCTGTTTTTT.

V usage is TRBV9 and J usage is TRBJ2-1; 9 bases are a match to TRBD2. Germline CDR1 and CDR2: SGDLS and YYNGEE. CDR3 length: 15 residues. V was clipped by 0 bases and J by 7 bases; unmatched bases: 5. The CDR3 bases are TGTGCCAGCAGCGTAGTCGGCGGGAGGGGGAATGAGCAGTTCTTC. This encodes CASSVVGGRGNEQFF.

Comment on this clonotype: This sequence may be a read error, since a much larger clone differs from it by one base. The V and J genes are TRBV28 and TRBJ2-7; D not resolved. The CDR3 extends over 19 amino acids. Per germline, CDR1 MDHEN and CDR2 SYDVKM. CDR3 region: CASSLESYFTRRKFYDQYF. CDR3 coding DNA: TGTGCCAGCAGTTTAGAGTCTTATTTTACCCGACGAAAGTTCTACGACCAGTACTTC.

The table lists this clonotype with many counts. This chain uses TRBV5-1 with TRBJ2-3; no reliable D call. V lost 0 bases and J lost 6, with 5 bases in between. Germline V gene data show CDR1 as SGHRS and CDR2 as YFSETQ. CDR3 size: 12 residues. The CDR3 sequence is CASSLAVDTQYF. CDR3 in DNA: TGCGCCAGCAGCTTGGCAGTCGATACGCAGTATTTT.

This clonotype was seen a handful of times. The genes are TRBV28 and TRBJ2-4, with D unresolved. CDR1 is MDHEN, CDR2 SYDVKM, per germline. The CDR3 spans 12 residues. Trimming removed 6 bases at V and 2 bases at J, with 5 bases between. This CDR3 reads CASSLTKNIQYF. The CDR3 DNA follows: TGTGCCAGCAGCCTAACCAAAAACATTCAGTACTTC.

This clonotype was seen once. V gene TRBV20-1 combines with J gene TRBJ2-3; unclear D gene. In germline, CDR1 is DFQATT, CDR2 SNEGSKA (reference sequence). The CDR3 spans 15 residues. Trimming stripped 0 bases from V and 4 bases from J, with 14 bases between. The CDR3 DNA reads as TGCAGTGCTAGAGATCGAGGTAGATCAGCAGATACGCAGTATTTT. Translated, it gives CSARDRGRSADTQYF.

In this sample, this clonotype turned up many times. The V call is TRBV5-1, the J call TRBJ2-1; possibly TRBD1 for D (5 bases). With 0 bases removed from V and 5 bases from J, the gap between germline ends came to 15 bases. Germline lookup yields CDR1 SGHRS and CDR2 YFSETQ. The CDR3 runs 16 residues. The CDR3 sequence: CASSLGSQLGDNEQFF. Here the CDR3 DNA reads TGCGCCAGCAGCTTGGGTTCACAGTTAGGGGACAATGAGCAGTTCTTC.